The 27 T cell receptor beta chains given below trace back to one sample, sequenced in a study of identical twins. Each CDR3 protein is one row after TCRdb ran MiXCR on the 5' RACE reads. Of 550,000 to 800,000 distinct CDR3 sequences in the sample, just over 7% are singletons; the top ten hold 1.5% to 2%. These data are also associated with another study on yellow fever vaccine responses in identical twins.

Sequenced sample: PBMCs. The receptor set was obtained from a woman aged 18-30 years in good health.

This clonotype was counted at least ten times. The chain couples TRBV7-2 to TRBJ2-1; 7 bases are a match to TRBD1. The V gene's germline CDR1 is SGHTA and CDR2 FQGNSA. V gave up 5 bases and J gave up 2 bases; unmatched junction bases: 3. The CDR3 runs 14 residues. CDR3 amino acids: CASSPGTAYNEQFF. The CDR3 DNA reads as TGTGCCAGCAGCCCCGGGACAGCCTACAATGAGCAGTTCTTC.

V usage is TRBV7-9 and J usage is TRBJ2-3; D might be TRBD1 (5 bases). Germline V gene sequence: CDR1 SEHNR, CDR2 FQNEAQ (reference sequence). This CDR3 region has 15 residues. The V end lost 8 bases, the J end lost 5 bases, and 20 bases lay between the germline ends. CDR3 in amino acids: CASETLRVLGDTQYF. The CDR3 DNA follows: TGTGCCAGCGAGACCCTCAGGGTCTTGGGAGATACGCAGTATTTT.

This clonotype appeared a few times. The genes are TRBV29-1 and TRBJ2-1; the D gene is possibly TRBD1 (5 bases). Germline V CDR1 and CDR2: SQVTM, ANQGSEA. This CDR3 has 12 amino acids. Trimming took 4 bases from V and 9 from J, leaving 13 bases between them. Written as DNA, the CDR3 is TGCAGCGTTGCCCGGCAGGGTATTGAGCAGTTCTTC. It encodes CSVARQGIEQFF.

This clonotype appeared a few times. At one end, the junction sequence differs from germline, possibly due to a read error. The J gene is TRBJ2-1, the V gene TRBV20-1, with TRBD2 matching 16 bases. The germline gives CDR1 DFQATT, CDR2 SNEGSKA (reference sequence). The length of the CDR3 is 17 residues. CDR3 amino acids: CCASFGTSGGGYNEQFF. In DNA form, the CDR3 reads TGCTGTGCTAGCTTCGGGACTAGCGGGGGGGGCTACAATGAGCAGTTCTTC.

The chain employs TRBV7-2 and TRBJ2-2, with a weak D call TRBD2 (6 bases). This CDR3 has 16 amino acids. CDR1 and CDR2 from the germline V gene are SGHTA and FQGNSA. V gave up 6 bases and J gave up 5 bases, with 19 bases separating them. DNA of the CDR3: TGTGCCAGCAGGGCCGTCGGGGGTCGATCGACCGGGGAGCTGTTTTTT. This gives the protein CASRAVGGRSTGELFF.

This chain connects TRBV11-2 to TRBJ1-6; TRBD1 matches 7 bases. Germline lookup yields CDR1 SGHAT and CDR2 FQNNGV. The CDR3 is made up of 16 amino acids. The V segment lost 3 bases and the J segment 7 bases; nucleotides outside the gene matches: 9. The DNA for the CDR3 is TGTGCCAGCAGCTTCGGGACAGCGGAGCTAAATTCACCCCTCCACTTT. Its translation: CASSFGTAELNSPLHF.

This clonotype was seen at least ten times. The rearrangement joins TRBV9 to TRBJ1-3, with D tentatively TRBD1 (5 bases). The V end was cut by 0 bases, the J end by 2 bases, with 12 bases between. There are 16 residues in the CDR3. Germline V CDR1 and CDR2: SGDLS, YYNGEE. The CDR3 DNA reads as TGTGCCAGCAGCGTAGTCCCCGGGGGAGCTGGAAACACCATATATTTT. Amino acid sequence: CASSVVPGGAGNTIYF.

CDR3 DNA: TGCAGTGCAACACACCTCGACAGGGAACGTAGCAATGAGCAGTTCTTC. Encoded protein: CSATHLDRERSNEQFF. The chain recombines TRBV20-1 with TRBJ2-1; 7 bases map to TRBD1. J was trimmed by 6 bases and V by 6 bases; bases with no gene match: 17. This CDR3 comprises 16 residues. The V gene's germline CDR1 is DFQATT and CDR2 SNEGSKA (reference sequence).

The chain links TRBV5-1 to TRBJ1-1, with a possible D match to TRBD1 (6 bases). Between the trimmed V and J ends, which lost 4 bases and 10 bases, there was a span of 20 bases. CDR1 and CDR2 from the germline V gene are SGHRS and YFSETQ. This CDR3 contains 14 residues. The CDR3 loop reads CASSPRGAAWRAFF. CDR3 coding DNA: TGCGCCAGCAGCCCCCGGGGGGCCGCCTGGAGAGCTTTCTTT.

Points on this clonotype: Being one base from a much bigger clone, this may be a read error. This chain connects TRBV20-1 to TRBJ2-7; TRBD2 aligns across 7 bases. In germline, CDR1 is DFQATT, CDR2 SNEGSKA (reference sequence). The length of the CDR3 is 16 residues. CDR3: CCAISPSGGSSYEQYF. CDR3 DNA: TGCTGTGCTATCTCCCCTAGCGGAGGGAGCTCCTACGAGCAGTACTTC.

This clonotype was seen at least ten times. The V call is TRBV5-1, the J call TRBJ1-1, with 8 bases matching TRBD1. CDR3 length equals 17 residues. Germline lookup yields CDR1 SGHRS and CDR2 YFSETQ. V lost 2 bases to trimming and J lost 0 bases; unmatched junction nucleotides: 9. The CDR3 DNA is TGCGCCAGCAGCTTAGCAGGGGGCTTAATCATGAACACTGAAGCTTTCTTT. Its protein is CASSLAGGLIMNTEAFF.

The chain recombines TRBV4-1 with TRBJ1-1; D is undetermined. Looked up from germline, CDR1 is MGHRA and CDR2 is YSYEKL. The V gene lost 8 bases and the J gene lost 4 bases, with 11 bases spanning the gap. This CDR3 has 12 amino acids. CDR3 DNA: TGCGCCAGCCGGGGTGAAGGCACTGAAGCTTTCTTT. The encoded protein is CASRGEGTEAFF.

In its sample, this clonotype was seen a few times. The rearrangement links TRBV29-1 to TRBJ1-2; no reliable D call. CDR1 and CDR2 from the germline V gene are SQVTM and ANQGSEA. V was shortened by 4 bases and J by 2 bases, with 8 bases between the two germline ends. This CDR3 is built from 12 residues. The CDR3 region has the DNA TGCAGCGTTGTGGTGGGAAACTATGGCTACACCTTC. It is translated as CSVVVGNYGYTF.

At least ten counts were recorded for this clonotype. The chain is built from TRBV12-3 or TRBV12-4 and TRBJ2-2; no reliable D call. Trimming stripped 7 bases from V and 5 bases from J, with 11 bases between. The CDR3 consists of 13 residues. The DNA for the CDR3 is TGTGCCAGCACCCCACTCCTAACCGGGGAGCTGTTTTTT. Its translation is CASTPLLTGELFF.

This clonotype was seen more than once but under ten times. V usage is TRBV28 and J usage is TRBJ2-2; no reliable D call. V dropped 6 bases and J dropped 2 bases, with 13 bases sitting between them. Germline V gene sequence: CDR1 MDHEN, CDR2 SYDVKM. This CDR3 has 15 amino acids. The CDR3 region is CASRTGSENTGELFF. The DNA of the CDR3 is TGTGCCAGCAGGACCGGTTCGGAAAACACCGGGGAGCTGTTTTTT.

In this sample, this clonotype turned up a few times. The chain combines TRBV4-1 with TRBJ2-1; 10 bases match TRBD2. The CDR3 runs to 13 residues. Unmatched junction bases numbered 3, after V lost 8 bases and J lost 5 bases. Per germline, CDR1 MGHRA and CDR2 YSYEKL. The CDR3 is CASVGTSDNEQFF. CDR3 nucleotides: TGCGCCAGCGTCGGGACTAGCGACAATGAGCAGTTCTTC.

This clonotype was detected a few times. The rearrangement joins TRBV7-2 to TRBJ2-3; 8 bases line up with TRBD2. V lost 5 bases and J lost 1; bases outside the gene matches: 8. The V gene's germline CDR1 is SGHTA and CDR2 FQGNSA. The CDR3 consists of 16 residues. The DNA of the CDR3 is TGTGCCAGCAGCACCCAACCGGGACTAGGCACAGATACGCAGTATTTT. As protein: CASSTQPGLGTDTQYF. Full variable domain (remainder filled in from reference TRBV7-2 and TRBJ2-3): GAGVSQSPSNKVTEKGKDVELRCDPISGHTALYWYRQSLGQGLEFLIYFQGNSAPDKSGLPSDRFSAERTGGSVSTLTIQRTQQEDSAVYLCASSTQPGLGTDTQYFGPGTRLTVL.

The rearrangement joins TRBV6-1 to TRBJ1-3; D remains unclear. This CDR3 contains 15 residues. Germline values: CDR1 MNHNS, CDR2 SASEGT. V lost 3 bases to trimming and J lost 0 bases, with 9 bases between them. CDR3 DNA sequence: TGTGCCAGCAGTGATCGAGGTCTCTCTGGAAACACCATATATTTT. Its translation: CASSDRGLSGNTIYF.

This clonotype was seen a single time. One end of the junction does not line up with germline, which may come from a read error. V is TRBV6-1 and J is TRBJ2-1; no definite D call. The CDR3 is made up of 14 amino acids. Germline CDR1 reads MNHNS; CDR2 reads SASEGT. CDR3 nucleotides: TGTGCCAGCAGTGACCGATACGCCCCCAATAAGCAGTTCTTC. Encoded protein: CASSDRYAPNKQFF.

This clonotype was recorded a few times. The chain joins TRBV2 to TRBJ2-2, with 9 bases that match TRBD2. The V gene's germline CDR1 is SNHLY and CDR2 FYNNEI. V trimming: 4 bases; J trimming: 6 bases; junction bases outside the gene matches: 6. This CDR3 is 15 amino acids long. The CDR3 bases are TGTGCCAGCAGTGCAAGTAGCGGGAGCGCCGGGGAGCTGTTTTTT. Amino acids: CASSASSGSAGELFF.

Only a few counts were recorded for this clonotype. The rearrangement joins TRBV5-1 to TRBJ2-1, with 8 bases aligning to TRBD1. Germline trimming cut 4 bases from V and 6 bases from J; bases unmatched to any gene: 12. Germline-derived CDR1 and CDR2 are SGHRS and YFSETQ. This CDR3 comprises 16 residues. This CDR3 reads CASSEGGRGPGNEQFF. The CDR3 DNA is TGCGCCAGCAGCGAGGGAGGCAGGGGGCCAGGCAATGAGCAGTTCTTC.

V and J are TRBV4-1 and TRBJ2-2; 16 bases match TRBD2. The CDR3 is 19 residues long. V was pared by 4 bases and J by 3 bases, with 8 bases of the junction left unmatched. Germline-derived CDR1 and CDR2 are MGHRA and YSYEKL. CDR3 residues: CASSRGLAGGLGYTGELFF. Written as DNA, the CDR3 is TGCGCCAGCAGCCGGGGACTAGCGGGGGGGCTGGGATACACCGGGGAGCTGTTTTTT.

This clonotype was counted ten times or more. The chain is built from TRBV12-3 or TRBV12-4 and TRBJ2-1; the D is unclear. Trimming took off 5 bases at V and 6 bases at J, with 17 bases between the two ends. The CDR3 loop spans 15 amino acids. The CDR3 reads CASSPLGSAFNEQFF. The CDR3 DNA is TGTGCCAGCAGTCCCTTAGGTAGTGCCTTCAATGAGCAGTTCTTC.

At least ten counts were recorded for this clonotype. The chain has TRBV28 and TRBJ1-1; the D is unclear. Germline V CDR1 and CDR2: MDHEN, SYDVKM. CDR3 length: 12 amino acids. V lost 5 bases and J 3 bases, leaving 7 bases between the germline ends. The CDR3 reads CASSQLHTEAFF. The CDR3, as DNA: TGTGCCAGCAGTCAGTTACACACTGAAGCTTTCTTT.

This clonotype was seen repeatedly, ten times or more. The chain combines TRBV29-1 with TRBJ2-1, with 8 bases matching TRBD1. Germline lookup yields CDR1 SQVTM and CDR2 ANQGSEA. Germline trimming cut 6 bases from V and 4 bases from J; bases unmatched to any gene: 5. The CDR3 totals 13 residues. Written as DNA, the CDR3 is TGCAGCGTGTCGCGGGACAGGTACAATGAGCAGTTCTTC. This translates into CSVSRDRYNEQFF.

This clonotype was seen a handful of times. The V and J genes are TRBV24-1 and TRBJ1-2; D gene uncertain. The CDR3 length is 12 residues. V was clipped by 4 bases and J by 0 bases, with 2 bases between them. Germline-derived CDR1 and CDR2 are KGHDR and SFDVKD. The CDR3: CATSDPNYGYTF. In nucleotides, the CDR3 is TGTGCCACCAGTGACCCTAACTATGGCTACACCTTC.

This clonotype showed up just a few times. This sequence joins TRBV20-1 and TRBJ1-4; D perhaps matches TRBD1 (5 bases). Germline loops: CDR1 DFQATT, CDR2 SNEGSKA (reference sequence). V lost 6 bases and J lost 8, with 13 bases in between. The CDR3 is 12 residues long. DNA of the CDR3: TGCAGTGCGCGCTCGGGGGACGAAAAACTGTTTTTT. The encoded protein is CSARSGDEKLFF.